Presented here are 10 T cell receptor beta chains from one specimen sequenced in a study of blood T cell repertoires in COVID-19. Profiled with immunoSEQ multiplex PCR; TCRdb holds only in-frame clones, not every one. Here the sample spans 150,000 to 200,000 clones, approximately 95% being singletons. The sequenced sample consisted of peripheral blood. These receptors were obtained from a woman aged 55-75 years with COVID-19, enrolled during active disease.

This chain joins TRBV6-2 or TRBV6-3 and TRBJ2-5; 8 nucleotides match TRBD1. Germline CDR1 reads MNHEY; CDR2 reads SVGEGT. The junction had 9 bases not matched to a gene; V was cut back by 6 bases and J by 0 bases. The CDR3 extends over 16 amino acids. The CDR3 sequence: CASSSLAGGNQETQYF. The CDR3 nucleotides are TGTGCCAGCAGCTCCCTGGCAGGGGGCAACCAAGAGACCCAGTACTTC.

The CDR3 reads CASSQELRQGRHSPLHF. The CDR3 bases are TGCGCCAGCAGCCAAGAATTAAGACAGGGTAGGCATTCACCCCTCCACTTT. The chain recombines TRBV4-3 with TRBJ1-6; TRBD1 matches at 7 bases. This CDR3 region has 17 residues. Per the germline V gene, CDR1 is LGHNA and CDR2 is YSLEER. V gave up 0 bases and J gave up 8 bases; unmatched junction bases: 10.

The J gene is TRBJ1-5, the V gene TRBV19; 8 nucleotides line up with TRBD1. Trimming removed 9 bases from V and 3 bases from J; junction bases left unmatched: 7. The CDR3 is 14 residues long. The germline V gene encodes CDR1 LNHDA and CDR2 SQIVND (reference sequence). The CDR3 loop is CASQDRVNNQPQHF. Here the CDR3 DNA reads TGTGCCAGCCAGGACAGGGTGAACAATCAGCCCCAGCATTTT.

The rearrangement uses TRBV5-7 and TRBJ2-7, with 9 bases aligning to TRBD1. TRBV5-7 has ORF status, its function being uncertain. V lost 4 bases and J lost 0; bases outside the gene matches: 8. This CDR3 contains 16 residues. CDR3 sequence (DNA): TGTGCCAGCAGCCAAGAACAGGGGGCCGGCTCCTACGAGCAGTACTTC. Its translation: CASSQEQGAGSYEQYF.

This clone was seen more than once but under ten times. The chain joins TRBV6-2 or TRBV6-3 to TRBJ2-1; no reliable D call. V lost 5 bases, J lost 3 bases, and 5 bases lay in between. The length of the CDR3 is 12 residues. CDR1 is MNHEY, CDR2 SVGEGT, per germline. CDR3: CASSPGYNEQFF. The CDR3 DNA is TGTGCCAGCAGTCCAGGCTACAATGAGCAGTTCTTC.

This chain links TRBV7-2 with TRBJ1-1; the D is unclear. From germline, CDR1 is SGHTA and CDR2 FQGNSA. V was pared by 5 bases and J by 1 base, with 11 bases between. The CDR3 extends over 14 amino acids. CDR3: CASSPGARNTEAFF. The CDR3 nucleotides read TGTGCCAGCAGCCCGGGAGCGAGGAACACTGAAGCTTTCTTT.

The rearrangement uses TRBV6-5 and TRBJ1-5; TRBD1 might be the D (6 bases). In germline, CDR1 is MNHEY, CDR2 SVGAGI. V lost 8 bases and J lost 1, with 12 bases in between. The CDR3 runs 14 residues. This CDR3 is CASRTTGSNQPQHF. CDR3 nucleotide sequence: TGTGCCAGCCGCACCACAGGGAGCAATCAGCCCCAGCATTTT.

This chain connects TRBV6-5 to TRBJ2-3, with 12 bases matching TRBD1. The ends lost 2 bases at V and 3 bases at J; junction bases unmatched: 3. The CDR3 runs to 16 residues. The germline CDR1 and CDR2 sequences are MNHEY and SVGAGI. The CDR3 DNA is TGTGCCAGCAGTTACCGGGACAGGGGGCTTACAGATACGCAGTATTTT. Translated, it gives CASSYRDRGLTDTQYF.

This CDR3 is CASSQAQEKLFF. In nucleotides, the CDR3 is TGTGCCAGCAGCCAAGCGCAGGAAAAACTGTTTTTT. The gene calls are TRBV6-2 or TRBV6-3 and TRBJ1-4; D not resolved. The CDR3 spans 12 residues. V shed 6 bases and J shed 8 bases, with 10 bases lying between them. Germline V gives CDR1 MNHEY, CDR2 SVGEGT.

CDR3 DNA sequence: TGTGCCAGCAGCCCATTCCAGGGGAATGGCTACACCTTC. Amino acids: CASSPFQGNGYTF. The chain carries TRBV27 and TRBJ1-2; D is possibly TRBD1 (6 bases). The V gene's germline CDR1 is MNHEY and CDR2 SMNVEV (reference sequence). The CDR3 extends over 13 amino acids. Trimming pared 6 bases from V and 6 bases from J, leaving 14 bases between.